The rows below give T cell receptor beta chains drawn from one sample of a study of CD8 T cells in ankylosing spondylitis. TCRdb re-called the 5' RACE reads with MiXCR, one entry per CDR3 protein. The profile shows approximately 200,000 distinct CDR3 sequences, over 10% of them singletons. Sequencing was done on a sample of blood, either unsorted or a sorted T cell fraction (not recorded which). Receptor source: a female donor with ankylosing spondylitis or in good health (not recorded which). Both conserved end residues are part of each CDR3. D genes are given only for firm matches. The size of a clone is reported for some rows only, either as once, few or many, or as a class for expanded clones.

cdr3_length d_call j_call v_call clone_size cdr3_nt cdr3_aa
13 - TRBJ2-3 TRBV11-1 many TGTGCCAGCAGCCTCGGGTCGTCCGATACGCAGTATTTT CASSLGSSDTQYF
14 TRBD1 TRBJ1-1 TRBV5-1 - TGCGCCAGCAGGGGAGCAACAGGGGGCGGTGAAGCTTTCTTT CASRGATGGGEAFF
15 TRBD2 TRBJ2-3 TRBV20-1 few TGCAGTGCTAGAGGGGCTAGAGGGGAGGGTAATACGCAGTATTTT CSARGARGEGNTQYF
13 - TRBJ2-1 TRBV12-3/TRBV12-4 few TGTGCCAGCAGACAGGCGGGGTGGGGGGGCGAGTTCTTC CASRQAGWGGEFF
13 - TRBJ1-4 TRBV20-1 - TGCAGTGTGTCTCGGGGAGCTAATGAAAAACTGTTTTTT CSVSRGANEKLFF
16 TRBD2 TRBJ2-3 TRBV7-2 - TGTGCCAGCAGCCCTCAGGGCGGGAGAGGGACAGATACGCAGTATTTT CASSPQGGRGTDTQYF
14 - TRBJ1-1 TRBV7-9 many TGTGCCAGCGGCTCCCAATACGGGAGGGCTGAAGCTTTCTTT CASGSQYGRAEAFF
19 TRBD2 TRBJ2-7 TRBV10-3 many TGTGCCATCAGTGAGTCGGTGGGGCTAGCGGAGGGGACCCCTTACGAGCAGTACTTC CAISESVGLAEGTPYEQYF
15 TRBD1 TRBJ1-4 TRBV15 many TGTGCCACCAGAGCACTACAGGGGGCAGATGAAAAACTGTTTTTT CATRALQGADEKLFF
16 - TRBJ2-5 TRBV5-1 few TGCGCCAGCAGCTTGGGGATTTTAGATCGGCAAGAGACCCAGTACTTC CASSLGILDRQETQYF
16 TRBD2 TRBJ2-3 TRBV10-3 - TGTGCCATCAGTGAGTTCACTAGCGGGCGGCGAGATACGCAGTATTTT CAISEFTSGRRDTQYF
14 - TRBJ2-3 TRBV12-3/TRBV12-4 many TGTGCCAGCAGCCGGAGTTGGGGTACAGATACGCAGTATTTT CASSRSWGTDTQYF
15 TRBD2 TRBJ2-1 TRBV12-3/TRBV12-4 - TGTGCCAGCAGTTTTCGAATAGCGGGAGCGGGTGAGCAGTTCTTC CASSFRIAGAGEQFF
15 - TRBJ1-6 TRBV7-9 many TGTGCCAGCAGCCCATCCAATGGGGCCTATTCACCCCTCCACTTT CASSPSNGAYSPLHF
15 - TRBJ2-3 TRBV7-9 many TGTGCCAGCAGCTTAGCACAAGGGGACACAGATACGCAGTATTTT CASSLAQGDTDTQYF
14 TRBD1 TRBJ1-5 TRBV12-3/TRBV12-4 many TGTGCCAGCAGACCTGGGACAGCCAATCAGCCCCAGCATTTT CASRPGTANQPQHF
13 - TRBJ2-2 TRBV19 - TGTGCCAGTCTCCCGGGGTTAGGAGGGGAGCTGTTTTTT CASLPGLGGELFF
15 - TRBJ2-3 TRBV6-1 many TGTGCCAGCAGTGAGGGCAGAACTAGCACAGATACGCAGTATTTT CASSEGRTSTDTQYF
16 TRBD1 TRBJ2-7 TRBV5-1 many TGCGCCAGCACCCTGGGAACCGGGACAGGGGCCTACGAGCAGTACTTC CASTLGTGTGAYEQYF
13 - TRBJ1-1 TRBV5-1 many TGTGCCAGCAGCTTAGTAAGTGACACTGAAGCTTTCTTT CASSLVSDTEAFF
15 TRBD2 TRBJ2-3 TRBV5-6 many TGTGCCAGCACCGTAGCGGGAGGGCTTGCAGATACGCAGTATTTT CASTVAGGLADTQYF
13 TRBD1 TRBJ1-2 TRBV12-3/TRBV12-4 many TGTGCCAGCAGCCCAACAGGGGTGGCTGGCTACACCTTC CASSPTGVAGYTF
16 - TRBJ2-4 TRBV7-8 - TGTGCCAGCAGCCCCATGTATGCAGAGGACAAAAACATTCAGTACTTC CASSPMYAEDKNIQYF